These 25 T cell receptor beta chains were all obtained from the same sample, sequenced in a study of OX40 agonist ivuxolimab in advanced cancers. Clones were sequenced by immunoSEQ multiplex PCR, and TCRdb holds only the in-frame ones, with some missing. The sample carries 90,000 to 150,000 clones, 80% to 90% recorded once. The material was CD4+ or CD8+ T cells sorted from blood, obtained in a trial of the OX40 agonist ivuxolimab. The receptors were sampled from an adult with an advanced solid tumor such as melanoma, head and neck, liver or kidney cancer.

This sequence joins TRBV11-2 and TRBJ1-4, with 10 positions matching TRBD1. Germline V gene sequence: CDR1 SGHAT, CDR2 FQNNGV. This CDR3 is 17 amino acids long. V gave up 0 bases and J gave up 8 bases; unmatched junction bases: 9. CDR3 coding DNA: TGTGCCAGCAGCTTAGATCCGGGACAGGGGAGGAACGAAAAACTGTTTTTT. Translation gives CASSLDPGQGRNEKLFF.

The count of this clone is one. Sequence at one end of the junction differs from germline and may be a read error. The same CDR3 also results from other DNA sequences found in this sample. The rearrangement joins TRBV7-7 to TRBJ2-1, with TRBD2 identical over 16 bases. This CDR3 is built from 16 residues. The germline V gene has CDR1 SSHAT and CDR2 FNYEAQ (reference sequence). CDR3 sequence (DNA): TGTGCTAGCAGCCCCGGGACTAGCGGGGGGGCTAGGGAGCAGTTCTTC. It specifies CASSPGTSGGAREQFF. Full variable domain (remainder filled in from reference TRBV7-7 and TRBJ2-1): GAGVSQSPRYKVTKRGQDVTLRCDPISSHATLYWYQQALGQGPEFLTYFNYEAQPDKSGLPSDRFSAERPEGSISTLTIQRTEQRDSAMYRCASSPGTSGGAREQFFGPGTRLTVL.

This clone was detected only once. At one end the junction does not follow the germline gene, possibly because of a read error. This chain connects TRBV4-2 to TRBJ1-2; D uncertain. The V gene's germline CDR1 is LGHNA and CDR2 YNFKEQ. CDR3 length: 14 amino acids. The CDR3 DNA reads TGTGCCAGCAGCCAAGGGCTCGGGGTCGAGGACGGCGCCTTC. Its protein is CASSQGLGVEDGAF.

This chain joins TRBV28 and TRBJ1-1; tentative D call: TRBD1 (5 bases). Trimming pared 4 bases from V and 3 bases from J, leaving 12 bases between. The CDR3 runs 14 residues. Germline assignment: CDR1 MDHEN and CDR2 SYDVKM. The DNA for the CDR3 is TGTGCCAGCAGTTCTACGGGGCACTACACTGAAGCTTTCTTT. Translating it yields CASSSTGHYTEAFF.

The V call is TRBV21-1, the J call TRBJ2-6; TRBD1, as called in the table, went unchecked against the DNA. TRBV21-1 is recorded as a pseudogene. The CDR3 is 18 amino acids. DNA for the CDR3: TGTGCCAGCAGCAAAAAAATTAGGCAGGTGACCGGGGCCAACGTCCTGACTTTC. Translating it yields CASSKKIRQVTGANVLTF.

The chain joins TRBV7-2 to TRBJ2-1, with 7 bases matching TRBD2. Germline-derived CDR1 and CDR2 are SGHTA and FQGNSA. J was trimmed by 0 bases and V by 8 bases; bases with no gene match: 19. The CDR3 length is 19 residues. The CDR3 is CASRRPGGNLGSSYNEQFF. CDR3 bases: TGTGCCAGCCGAAGGCCGGGGGGAAATCTGGGTAGCTCCTACAATGAGCAGTTCTTC.

V and J are TRBV19 and TRBJ1-5; D is unresolved. V was clipped by 9 bases and J by 2 bases, with 14 bases between them. The CDR3 has 14 residues. Germline CDR1 LNHDA, CDR2 SQIVND (reference sequence). The CDR3 loop reads CASVDGRGNQPQHF. The CDR3 DNA reads TGTGCCAGCGTCGACGGTAGGGGCAATCAGCCCCAGCATTTT.

The V call is TRBV7-2, the J call TRBJ2-7; 9 bases match TRBD1. J was trimmed by 6 bases and V by 5 bases; bases with no gene match: 5. The germline gives CDR1 SGHTA, CDR2 FQGNSA. This CDR3 contains 13 residues. The CDR3, as DNA: TGTGCCAGCAGCCAACAGGGGGCGATCGAGCAGTACTTC. It codes for CASSQQGAIEQYF.

This chain uses TRBV6-1 with TRBJ2-7, with a weak D call TRBD2 (6 bases). Germline CDR1 is MNHNS and CDR2 is SASEGT. CDR3 length: 13 amino acids. Trimming stripped 8 bases from V and 6 bases from J, with 17 bases between. DNA for the CDR3: TGTGCCAGCGGAAAGACTAGTTTTAGCGAGCAGTACTTC. Its protein is CASGKTSFSEQYF.

The chain employs TRBV10-2 and TRBJ2-3, with a possible D match to TRBD2 (7 bases). Germline lookup yields CDR1 WSHSY and CDR2 SAAADI. Between the trimmed V and J ends, which lost 1 base and 5 bases, there was a span of 13 bases. There are 15 residues in the CDR3. The CDR3 loop is CASSEYGGRIDTQYF. The CDR3 bases are TGCGCCAGCAGTGAGTACGGGGGGCGGATAGATACGCAGTATTTT.

This clone is a singleton in its sample. V gene TRBV28 combines with J gene TRBJ1-1; a possible D gene is TRBD1 (5 bases). Germline values: CDR1 MDHEN, CDR2 SYDVKM. The CDR3 runs 15 residues. Trimming removed 2 bases at V and 2 bases at J, with 12 bases between. In DNA, the CDR3 is TGTGCCAGCAGTTTACCGGACAAAAGAAACACTGAAGCTTTCTTT. Translating gives CASSLPDKRNTEAFF. Combining the CDR3 with reference TRBV28 and TRBJ1-1 gives the whole variable domain DVKVTQSSRYLVKRTGEKVFLECVQDMDHENMFWYRQDPGLGLRLIYFSYDVKMKEKGDIPEGYSVSREKKERFSLILESASTNQTSMYLCASSLPDKRNTEAFFGQGTRLTVV.

As to this clone: One end of the junction fails to match germline, which may point to a read error. The V gene is TRBV7-2, the J gene TRBJ1-5, with 9 bases lining up with TRBD1. CDR3 length equals 17 residues. CDR1 is SGHTA and CDR2 is FQGNSA in the germline V gene. CDR3 nucleotide sequence: TGCGCCAGCAGCCAAAAGAGCGGACAGGGGTCCAATCAGCCCCAGCATTTT. Its protein product is CASSQKSGQGSNQPQHF.

This clone was counted once. CDR3 nucleotide sequence: TGCAGCGTCGACAGTGTATACCCTTCCGAGCAGTACTTC. Its translation: CSVDSVYPSEQYF. The rearrangement uses TRBV29-1 and TRBJ2-7; tentatively, D is TRBD1 (5 bases). Germline values: CDR1 SQVTM, CDR2 ANQGSEA. The CDR3 extends over 13 amino acids. Trimming took 6 bases from V and 6 from J, leaving 18 bases between them.

This sequence joins TRBV30 and TRBJ1-2, with no clear D. The CDR3 extends over 15 amino acids. V dropped 4 bases and J dropped 7 bases, with 22 bases sitting between them. Germline lookup yields CDR1 GTSNPN and CDR2 SVGIG (reference sequence). This CDR3 reads CAWTYLFGRQSGYTF. The CDR3 DNA is TGTGCCTGGACCTACCTATTCGGACGGCAAAGTGGCTACACCTTC.

The gene calls are TRBV28 and TRBJ1-2; D perhaps matches TRBD1 (5 bases). CDR1 and CDR2 from the germline V gene are MDHEN and SYDVKM. The V gene lost 3 bases and the J gene lost 5 bases, with 22 bases spanning the gap. The CDR3 length is 17 residues. The CDR3 region is CASSFTLAGGLSYGYTF. The DNA of the CDR3 is TGTGCCAGCAGTTTCACTTTAGCTGGGGGGTTGAGTTATGGCTACACCTTC.

V usage is TRBV5-1 and J usage is TRBJ1-1; D not resolved. Germline CDR1 reads SGHRS; CDR2 reads YFSETQ. Trimming shortened V by 3 bases and J by 0 bases, and 6 bases separated the two germline ends. This CDR3 contains 13 residues. The CDR3 nucleotides are TGCGCCAGCAGCTCTCCAATGAACACTGAAGCTTTCTTT. This codes for CASSSPMNTEAFF. Full variable domain (remainder filled in from reference TRBV5-1 and TRBJ1-1): KAGVTQTPRYLIKTRGQQVTLSCSPISGHRSVSWYQQTPGQGLQFLFEYFSETQRNKGNFPGRFSGRQFSNSRSEMNVSTLELGDSALYLCASSSPMNTEAFFGQGTRLTVV.

CDR3: CASSFRPSGGYEQYF. The DNA for the CDR3 is TGTGCCAGCAGCTTCCGCCCTAGCGGGGGCTACGAGCAGTACTTC. The chain employs TRBV5-6 and TRBJ2-7; 10 bases agree with TRBD2. CDR1 is SGHDT and CDR2 is YYEEEE in the germline V gene. Unmatched junction bases numbered 5, after V lost 2 bases and J lost 3 bases. CDR3 length: 15 amino acids.

The table lists this clone with a count of one. The V call is TRBV28, the J call TRBJ1-2, with D possibly matching TRBD1 (5 bases). Germline assignment: CDR1 MDHEN and CDR2 SYDVKM. V was pared by 3 bases and J by 4 bases, with 9 bases between. The CDR3 is 13 amino acids. CDR3 amino acids: CASSLDIGYGYTF. The CDR3 bases are TGTGCCAGCAGTTTGGACATCGGCTATGGCTACACCTTC.

This clone was counted a few times. The chain recombines TRBV30 with TRBJ1-1, with a tentative D call TRBD1 (5 bases). V lost 8 bases and J 8 bases, leaving 12 bases between the germline ends. The CDR3 extends over 10 amino acids. Per the germline V gene, CDR1 is GTSNPN and CDR2 is SVGIG (reference sequence). The CDR3, as DNA: TGTGCCGGGGGGAGGATAGAAGCTTTCTTT. As protein: CAGGRIEAFF.

This clone was picked up a small number of times. The chain links TRBV2 to TRBJ2-5; D remains unclear. Trimming took off 3 bases at V and 4 bases at J, with 3 bases between the two ends. The CDR3 length is 11 residues. Germline values: CDR1 SNHLY, CDR2 FYNNEI. CDR3 loop: CASSEGETQYF. DNA of the CDR3: TGTGCCAGCAGTGAGGGAGAGACCCAGTACTTC.

The chain employs TRBV28 and TRBJ2-7, with unresolved D. V gave up 8 bases and J gave up 4 bases, with 18 bases separating them. The CDR3 is made up of 14 amino acids. Germline V lookup: CDR1 MDHEN, CDR2 SYDVKM. CDR3 residues: CASEVPVHPYEQYF. The CDR3 DNA sequence: TGTGCCAGCGAGGTCCCCGTTCACCCATACGAGCAGTACTTC.

The V call is TRBV28, the J call TRBJ1-5, with 9 bases fitting TRBD1. Trimming removed 6 bases from V and 4 bases from J; junction bases left unmatched: 7. CDR1 and CDR2 (germline): MDHEN, SYDVKM. This CDR3 is built from 15 residues. The CDR3 loop reads CASSRTGGGNQPQHF. CDR3 DNA sequence: TGTGCCAGCAGCCGTACAGGGGGCGGTAATCAGCCCCAGCATTTT.

The chain has TRBV7-9 and TRBJ1-1, with D possibly matching TRBD1 (5 bases). Looked up from germline, CDR1 is SEHNR and CDR2 is FQNEAQ (reference sequence). Trimming shortened V by 5 bases and J by 3 bases, and 16 bases separated the two germline ends. The CDR3 consists of 15 residues. DNA of the CDR3: TGTGCCAGCAGCCCTGGACAACCCGGGGACACTGAAGCTTTCTTT. Amino acid sequence: CASSPGQPGDTEAFF.

The chain uses TRBV29-1 and TRBJ2-5, with unresolved D. The CDR3 runs to 10 residues. Trimming removed 5 bases at V and 5 bases at J, with 6 bases between. CDR1 SQVTM and CDR2 ANQGSEA come from the germline V gene. CDR3 DNA sequence: TGCAGCGTTTACGGGGAGACCCAGTACTTC. Its translation is CSVYGETQYF.

This chain joins TRBV9 and TRBJ2-1; a possible D gene is TRBD1 (5 bases). The CDR3 totals 15 residues. CDR1 and CDR2 (germline): SGDLS, YYNGEE. V dropped 0 bases and J dropped 4 bases, with 11 bases sitting between them. The CDR3 region is CASSVDRIAYNEQFF. CDR3 coding DNA: TGTGCCAGCAGCGTAGACAGGATCGCTTACAATGAGCAGTTCTTC.